This T cell receptor (beta chain) was retrieved from a study of OX40 agonist ivuxolimab in advanced cancers. Exclusion applied to patients with autoimmune disease history or systemic immunosuppression. The investigators sampled blood at baseline, at cycle 4 day 1, and at cycle 7 day 1. Findings and caveats of the study: Those patients achieving a partial response at 0.1-3.0 mg/kg showed among the lowest clonal expansion. Clonal expansion was seen in CD4+ and CD8+ blood T cells by week 6 at 0.1 to 3.0 mg/kg.

Points on this clone: Its specificity is not known.

Germline V gene sequence: CDR1 ENHRY, CDR2 SYGVKD. V was shortened by 6 bases and J by 3 bases, with 17 bases between the two germline ends. The CDR3 has 15 amino acids. The data were produced by immunoSEQ multiplex PCR, yet TCRdb's version contains in-frame clones alone and is incomplete. The top ten clones hold about 1.6% of a sample with 87,000 or so clones, 87% of them seen once. The clonotype originates from an adult with an advanced solid tumor such as melanoma, head and neck, liver or kidney cancer. This material consisted of CD4+ or CD8+ T cells sorted from blood, taken in a trial of the OX40 agonist ivuxolimab. J is TRBJ1-2 and V is TRBV10-3; possible D gene TRBD1, 6 bases. CDR3 nucleotides: TGTGCCATCAGGCGTGGGAACAGGGACGACTATGGCTACACCTTC. Translated: CAIRRGNRDDYGYTF.